This T cell receptor (beta chain) is from a study of blood T cell repertoires in COVID-19. On the study more broadly: COVID-19 samples, acute and convalescent, were from the United States, Italy and Spain. The cDNA or gDNA used as material had been derived from T cells, B-cell-depleted T cells, or PBMCs.

This CDR3 comprises 19 residues. Germline lookup yields CDR1 MNHEY and CDR2 SVGEGT. The trim removed 0 bases at V and 0 bases at J, leaving 6 bases unmatched. Per the authors' pipeline: Estimates of nucleated cell counts were drawn from the amplification of reference gene primers. Profiled with immunoSEQ multiplex PCR; TCRdb holds only in-frame clones, not every one. The DNA gave D and trimming, while V, J and clone size come from that table. This repertoire shows 150,000 to 200,000 clones, 75% to 85% found once; its top ten account for roughly a tenth. The sample taken for sequencing was peripheral blood. The V gene is TRBV6-2 or TRBV6-3, the J gene TRBJ2-1; 12 bases fit TRBD2. The sequence was collected from a human donor in a cohort sampled during active COVID-19. The CDR3 DNA reads TGTGCCAGCAGTTACTCCACTAGCGGGGGGCCCAGCTCCTACAATGAGCAGTTCTTC. It codes for CASSYSTSGGPSSYNEQFF.